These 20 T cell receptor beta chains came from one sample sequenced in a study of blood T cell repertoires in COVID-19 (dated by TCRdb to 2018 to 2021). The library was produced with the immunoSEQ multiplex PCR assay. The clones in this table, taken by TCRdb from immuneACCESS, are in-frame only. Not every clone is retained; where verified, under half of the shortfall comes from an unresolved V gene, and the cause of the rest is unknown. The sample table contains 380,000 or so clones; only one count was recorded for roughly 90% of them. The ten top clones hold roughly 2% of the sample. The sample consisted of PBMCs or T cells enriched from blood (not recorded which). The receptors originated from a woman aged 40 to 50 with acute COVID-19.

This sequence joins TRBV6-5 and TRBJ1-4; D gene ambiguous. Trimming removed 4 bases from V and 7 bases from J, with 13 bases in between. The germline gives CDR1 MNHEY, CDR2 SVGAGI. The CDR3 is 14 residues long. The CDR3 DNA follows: TGTGCCAGCAGTTCTTGGCCTAGGATTGAAAAACTGTTTTTT. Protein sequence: CASSSWPRIEKLFF.

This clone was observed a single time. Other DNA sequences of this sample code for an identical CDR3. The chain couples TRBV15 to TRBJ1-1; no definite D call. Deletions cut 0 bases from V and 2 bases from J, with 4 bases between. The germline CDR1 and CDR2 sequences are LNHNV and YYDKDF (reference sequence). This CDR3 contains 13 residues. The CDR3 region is CATSRDLNTEAFF. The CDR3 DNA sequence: TGTGCCACCAGCAGAGATCTAAACACTGAAGCTTTCTTT.

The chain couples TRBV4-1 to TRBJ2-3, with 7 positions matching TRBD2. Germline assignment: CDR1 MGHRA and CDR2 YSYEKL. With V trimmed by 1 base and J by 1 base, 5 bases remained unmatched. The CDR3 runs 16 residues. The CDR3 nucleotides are TGCGCCAGCAGCCAAGGCTTGCTAGCGGGCACAGATACGCAGTATTTT. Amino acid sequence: CASSQGLLAGTDTQYF.

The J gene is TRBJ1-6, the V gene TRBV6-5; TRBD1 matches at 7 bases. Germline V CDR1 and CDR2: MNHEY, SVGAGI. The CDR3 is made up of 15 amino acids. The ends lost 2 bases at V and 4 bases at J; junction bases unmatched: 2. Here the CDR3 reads CASSYEQGYNSPLHF. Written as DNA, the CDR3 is TGTGCCAGCAGTTACGAACAGGGGTATAATTCACCCCTCCACTTT.

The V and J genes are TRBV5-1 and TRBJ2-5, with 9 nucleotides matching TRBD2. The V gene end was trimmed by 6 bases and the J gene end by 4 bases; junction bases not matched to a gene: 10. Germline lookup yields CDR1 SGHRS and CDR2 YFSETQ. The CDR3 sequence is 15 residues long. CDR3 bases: TGCGCCAGCACTGGCGGGGGGGCGAAAGGAGAGACCCAGTACTTC. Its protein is CASTGGGAKGETQYF.

The CDR3 bases are TGTGCCAGCAGTGTTACAGGGAACACTGAAGCTTTCTTT. The encoded protein is CASSVTGNTEAFF. This chain connects TRBV6-2 or TRBV6-3 to TRBJ1-1; D perhaps matches TRBD1 (5 bases). Germline CDR1 and CDR2: MNHEY and SVGEGT. There are 13 residues in the CDR3. The V end was cut by 5 bases, the J end by 1 base, with 8 bases between.

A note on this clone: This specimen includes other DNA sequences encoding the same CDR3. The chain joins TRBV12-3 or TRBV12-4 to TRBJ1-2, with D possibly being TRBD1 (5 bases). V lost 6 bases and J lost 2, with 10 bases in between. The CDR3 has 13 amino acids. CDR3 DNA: TGTGCCAGCAGCCTTGACAGAAACTATGGCTACACCTTC. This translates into CASSLDRNYGYTF.

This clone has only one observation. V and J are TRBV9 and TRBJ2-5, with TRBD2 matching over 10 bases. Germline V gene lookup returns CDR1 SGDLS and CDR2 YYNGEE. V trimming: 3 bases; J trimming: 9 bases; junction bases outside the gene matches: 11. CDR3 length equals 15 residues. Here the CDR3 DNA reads TGTGCCAGCAGCGGACGTAGCGGGGGGCCCAATCCCCAGTACTTC. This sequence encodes CASSGRSGGPNPQYF.

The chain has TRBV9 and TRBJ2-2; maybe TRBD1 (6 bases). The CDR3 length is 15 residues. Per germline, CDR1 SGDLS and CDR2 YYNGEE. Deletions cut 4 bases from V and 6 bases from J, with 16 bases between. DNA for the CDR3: TGTGCCAGCAGCCCTACAGGGAGAGTGCCCGGGGAGCTGTTTTTT. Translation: CASSPTGRVPGELFF.

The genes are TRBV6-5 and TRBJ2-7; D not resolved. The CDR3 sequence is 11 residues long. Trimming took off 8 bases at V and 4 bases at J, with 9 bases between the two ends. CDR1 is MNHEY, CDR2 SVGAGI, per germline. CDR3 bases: TGTGCCAGCGAAAGACTGTACGAGCAGTACTTC. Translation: CASERLYEQYF.

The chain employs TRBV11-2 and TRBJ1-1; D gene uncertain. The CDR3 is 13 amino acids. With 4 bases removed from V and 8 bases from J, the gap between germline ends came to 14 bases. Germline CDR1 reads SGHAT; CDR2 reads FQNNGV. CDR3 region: CASSSSWALEAFF. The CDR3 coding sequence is TGTGCCAGCAGCTCCTCTTGGGCCCTGGAAGCTTTCTTT.

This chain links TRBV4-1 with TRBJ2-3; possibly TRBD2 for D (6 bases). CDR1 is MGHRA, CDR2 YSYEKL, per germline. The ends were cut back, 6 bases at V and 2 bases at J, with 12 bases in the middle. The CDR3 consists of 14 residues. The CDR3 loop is CASSETSPTDTQYF. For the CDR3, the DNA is TGCGCCAGCAGTGAAACTAGCCCCACAGATACGCAGTATTTT.

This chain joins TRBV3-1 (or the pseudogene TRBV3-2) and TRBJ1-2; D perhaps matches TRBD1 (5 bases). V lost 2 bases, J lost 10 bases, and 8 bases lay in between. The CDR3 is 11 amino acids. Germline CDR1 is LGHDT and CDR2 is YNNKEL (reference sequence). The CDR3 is CASSQQTVYTF. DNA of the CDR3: TGTGCCAGCAGCCAACAGACAGTCTACACCTTC.

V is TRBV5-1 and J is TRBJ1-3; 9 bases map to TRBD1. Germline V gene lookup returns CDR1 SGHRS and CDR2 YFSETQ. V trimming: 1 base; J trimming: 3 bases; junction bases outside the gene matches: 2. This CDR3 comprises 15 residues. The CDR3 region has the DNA TGCGCCAGCAGCTTGACAGGGGGCTATGGAAACACCATATATTTT. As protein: CASSLTGGYGNTIYF.

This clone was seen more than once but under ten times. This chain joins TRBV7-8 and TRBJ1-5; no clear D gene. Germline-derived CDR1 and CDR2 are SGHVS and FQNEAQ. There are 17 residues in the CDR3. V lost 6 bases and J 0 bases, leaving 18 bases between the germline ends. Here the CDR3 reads CASRSGGRLDSNQPQHF. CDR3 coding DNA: TGTGCCAGCAGATCCGGCGGCAGACTTGATAGCAATCAGCCCCAGCATTTT.

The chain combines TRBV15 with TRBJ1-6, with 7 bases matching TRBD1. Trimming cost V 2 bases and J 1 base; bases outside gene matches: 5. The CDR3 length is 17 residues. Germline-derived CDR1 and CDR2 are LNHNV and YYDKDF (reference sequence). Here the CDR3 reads CATSRRQGWSYNSPLHF. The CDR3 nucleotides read TGTGCCACCAGCAGAAGACAGGGATGGTCCTATAATTCACCCCTCCACTTT.

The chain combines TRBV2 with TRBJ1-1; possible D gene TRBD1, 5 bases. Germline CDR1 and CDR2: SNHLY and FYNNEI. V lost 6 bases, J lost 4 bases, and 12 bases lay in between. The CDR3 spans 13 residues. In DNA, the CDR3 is TGTGCCAGCAGAAAGGCGGGGGGCACTGAAGCTTTCTTT. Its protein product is CASRKAGGTEAFF. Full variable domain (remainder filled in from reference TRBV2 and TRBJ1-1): EPEVTQTPSHQVTQMGQEVILRCVPISNHLYFYWYRQILGQKVEFLVSFYNNEISEKSEIFDDQFSVERPDGSNFTLKIRSTKLEDSAMYFCASRKAGGTEAFFGQGTRLTVV.

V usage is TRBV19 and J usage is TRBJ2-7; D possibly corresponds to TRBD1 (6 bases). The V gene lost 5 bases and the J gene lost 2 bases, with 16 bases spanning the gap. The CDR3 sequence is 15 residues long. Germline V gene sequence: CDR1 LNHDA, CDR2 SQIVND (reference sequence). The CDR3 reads CASSPGQAITYEQYF. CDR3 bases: TGTGCCAGTAGTCCGGGACAAGCCATAACCTACGAGCAGTACTTC.

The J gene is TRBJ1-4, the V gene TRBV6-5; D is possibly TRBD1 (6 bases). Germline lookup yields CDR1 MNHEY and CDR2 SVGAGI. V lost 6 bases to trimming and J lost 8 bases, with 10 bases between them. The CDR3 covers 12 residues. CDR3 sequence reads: CASSSGAEKLFF. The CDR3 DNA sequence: TGTGCCAGCAGCTCAGGGGCGGAAAAACTGTTTTTT.

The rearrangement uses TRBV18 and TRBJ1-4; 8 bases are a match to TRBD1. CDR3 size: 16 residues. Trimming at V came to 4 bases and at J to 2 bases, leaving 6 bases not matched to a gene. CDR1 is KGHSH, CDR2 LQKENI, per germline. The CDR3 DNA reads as TGTGCCAGCTCACGAGACAGGGGCCCCACTAATGAAAAACTGTTTTTT. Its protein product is CASSRDRGPTNEKLFF.